The 12 T cell receptor beta chains given below trace back to one sample, sequenced in a study of blood T cell repertoires in COVID-19. Profiling relied on immunoSEQ multiplex PCR, and the TCRdb table lists in-frame clones only, not all of them. The sample contains some 50,000 clones, 70% to 90% of which appear only once. The sample consisted of peripheral blood. The source of these receptors is a human donor in a cohort sampled during active COVID-19.

The gene calls are TRBV18 and TRBJ1-5; 8 bases agree with TRBD1. This CDR3 is built from 18 residues. V trimming: 8 bases; J trimming: 3 bases; junction bases outside the gene matches: 18. The germline gives CDR1 KGHSH, CDR2 LQKENI. CDR3 in DNA: TGTGCCAGCCCCAAAGTAGGTACGACAGGGGTGGTCAATCAGCCCCAGCATTTT. Its protein is CASPKVGTTGVVNQPQHF.

In nucleotides, the CDR3 is TGTGCCAGCAGCCTGGGACTTAACTATGGCTACACCTTC. This gives the protein CASSLGLNYGYTF. The rearrangement joins TRBV3-1 (or the pseudogene TRBV3-2) to TRBJ1-2; maybe TRBD1 (5 bases). Looked up from germline, CDR1 is LGHDT and CDR2 is YNNKEL (reference sequence). The germline V and J ends were trimmed by 4 bases and 1 base, with 7 bases remaining between them. The length of the CDR3 is 13 residues.

The CDR3 loop reads CASSRGLGGELFF. The CDR3 coding sequence is TGCGCCAGCAGCAGGGGGCTAGGCGGGGAGCTGTTTTTT. The chain carries TRBV5-1 and TRBJ2-2; 7 bases are a match to TRBD1. J lost 7 bases, V lost 4 bases, and 4 bases had no gene match. The germline V gene encodes CDR1 SGHRS and CDR2 YFSETQ. This CDR3 has 13 amino acids.

The rearrangement links TRBV7-2 to TRBJ2-7, with 11 bases matching TRBD2. The ends lost 5 bases at V and 5 bases at J; junction bases unmatched: 11. The germline CDR1 and CDR2 sequences are SGHTA and FQGNSA. The CDR3 is 16 amino acids. The CDR3 loop reads CASSPPLAGGGNEQYF. CDR3 nucleotides: TGTGCCAGCAGCCCCCCTTTAGCGGGAGGGGGCAACGAGCAGTACTTC.

The chain recombines TRBV3-1 (or the pseudogene TRBV3-2) with TRBJ1-2; D not certain. Trimming removed 1 base from V and 5 bases from J, with 5 bases in between. Germline-derived CDR1 and CDR2 are LGHDT and YNNKEL (reference sequence). CDR3 length equals 12 residues. The CDR3 is CASSQGGYGYTF. CDR3 nucleotide sequence: TGTGCCAGCAGCCAAGGCGGTTATGGCTACACCTTC.

This chain joins TRBV6-5 and TRBJ1-1; a possible D gene is TRBD1 (5 bases). Germline V gives CDR1 MNHEY, CDR2 SVGAGI. V was clipped by 8 bases and J by 1 base, with 14 bases between them. The CDR3 has 14 residues. The CDR3 DNA reads as TGTGCCAGCGAGAGTAGACAGAAGAACACTGAAGCTTTCTTT. This codes for CASESRQKNTEAFF.

This clone has a handful of counts. This sequence joins TRBV7-9 and TRBJ2-3; 13 positions agree with TRBD2. The CDR3 runs to 17 residues. Germline CDR1 is SEHNR and CDR2 is FQNEAQ (reference sequence). The V segment lost 5 bases and the J segment 4 bases; nucleotides outside the gene matches: 9. The CDR3 protein is CASSPRTSGRGPDTQYF. CDR3 sequence (DNA): TGTGCCAGCAGCCCTCGGACTAGCGGGAGAGGACCAGATACGCAGTATTTT. Supplemented by reference TRBV7-9 and TRBJ2-3, the full variable domain reads DTGVSQNPRHKITKRGQNVTFRCDPISEHNRLYWYRQTLGQGPEFLTYFQNEAQLEKSRLLSDRFSAERPKGSFSTLEIQRTEQGDSAMYLCASSPRTSGRGPDTQYFGPGTRLTVL.

This chain joins TRBV4-1 and TRBJ1-2, with D hard to call. The CDR3 is 12 residues long. V was shortened by 1 base and J by 8 bases, with 8 bases between the two germline ends. Germline CDR1 and CDR2: MGHRA and YSYEKL. CDR3: CASSQVGRGYTF. CDR3 nucleotide sequence: TGCGCCAGCAGCCAAGTTGGGCGCGGCTACACCTTC.

V gene TRBV7-9 combines with J gene TRBJ2-7; 8 bases agree with TRBD2. V lost 4 bases and J lost 1; bases outside the gene matches: 6. The CDR3 totals 15 residues. The V gene's germline CDR1 is SEHNR and CDR2 FQNEAQ (reference sequence). As DNA, the CDR3 is TGTGCCAGCAGCTCCCCGGGACTAGGGTCCTACGAGCAGTACTTC. It codes for CASSSPGLGSYEQYF. Full variable domain (outside the CDR3, taken from reference TRBV7-9 and TRBJ2-7): DTGVSQNPRHKITKRGQNVTFRCDPISEHNRLYWYRQTLGQGPEFLTYFQNEAQLEKSRLLSDRFSAERPKGSFSTLEIQRTEQGDSAMYLCASSSPGLGSYEQYFGPGTRLTVT.

This chain connects TRBV27 to TRBJ1-4; possibly TRBD1 for D (5 bases). V was trimmed by 6 bases and J by 2 bases, leaving 10 bases between them. This CDR3 comprises 14 residues. In germline, CDR1 is MNHEY, CDR2 SMNVEV (reference sequence). The CDR3 is CASRIGGTNEKLFF. The CDR3 nucleotides are TGTGCCAGCAGAATCGGGGGGACTAATGAAAAACTGTTTTTT.

This clone was seen a handful of times. The chain recombines TRBV20-1 with TRBJ1-1; D not resolved. This CDR3 comprises 13 residues. Germline assignment: CDR1 DFQATT and CDR2 SNEGSKA (reference sequence). V gave up 3 bases and J gave up 0 bases, with 8 bases separating them. The CDR3 nucleotides read TGCAGTGCTAGTGAGTACATGAACACTGAAGCTTTCTTT. Translation gives CSASEYMNTEAFF.

The chain joins TRBV19 to TRBJ1-2, with 9 bases aligning to TRBD1. The CDR3 runs to 13 residues. Germline trimming cut 6 bases from V and 4 bases from J; bases unmatched to any gene: 3. Germline CDR1 and CDR2: LNHDA and SQIVND (reference sequence). CDR3 nucleotides: TGTGCCAGTAGGGGACAGGGTAGCTATGGCTACACCTTC. It specifies CASRGQGSYGYTF. The full variable domain, in which reference TRBV19 and TRBJ1-2 provide the parts outside the CDR3, is DGGITQSPKYLFRKEGQNVTLSCEQNLNHDAMYWYRQDPGQGLRLIYYSQIVNDFQKGDIAEGYSVSREKKESFPLTVTSAQKNPTAFYLCASRGQGSYGYTFGSGTRLTVV.